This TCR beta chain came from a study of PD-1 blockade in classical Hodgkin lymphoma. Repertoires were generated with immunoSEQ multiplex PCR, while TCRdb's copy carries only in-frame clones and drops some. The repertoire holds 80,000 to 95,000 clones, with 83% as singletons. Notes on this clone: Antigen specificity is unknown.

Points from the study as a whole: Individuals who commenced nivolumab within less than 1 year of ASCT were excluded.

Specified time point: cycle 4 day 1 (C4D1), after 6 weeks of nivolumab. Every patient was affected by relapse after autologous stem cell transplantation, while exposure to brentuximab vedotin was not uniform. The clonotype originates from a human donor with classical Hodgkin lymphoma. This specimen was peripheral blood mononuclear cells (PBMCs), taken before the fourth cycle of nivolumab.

CDR3 DNA sequence: TGCGCCAGCAGCCGGGAGGTGTACAATGAGCAGTTCTTC. It specifies CASSREVYNEQFF. This chain links TRBV5-1 with TRBJ2-1, with 7 positions matching TRBD2. The germline V gene has CDR1 SGHRS and CDR2 YFSETQ. The CDR3 spans 13 residues. V shed 4 bases, J shed 4 bases, and the junction held 2 bases outside the gene matches. The entire variable domain, with the rest obtained from reference TRBV5-1 and TRBJ2-1, is as follows: KAGVTQTPRYLIKTRGQQVTLSCSPISGHRSVSWYQQTPGQGLQFLFEYFSETQRNKGNFPGRFSGRQFSNSRSEMNVSTLELGDSALYLCASSREVYNEQFFGPGTRLTVL.